Listed here are 23 T cell receptor beta chains from one sample, sequenced in a study of blood T cell repertoires in COVID-19. Assay: immunoSEQ multiplex PCR; the TCRdb copy retains only in-frame clones and omits some. Of about 300,000 clones listed, around 90% are singletons. The sample consisted of peripheral blood. The receptor set was obtained from a man aged 18 to 29 with active or convalescent COVID-19.

The J gene is TRBJ1-1, the V gene TRBV7-9; tentative D call: TRBD1 (6 bases). Germline loops: CDR1 SEHNR, CDR2 FQNEAQ (reference sequence). V lost 5 bases and J 0 bases, leaving 10 bases between the germline ends. The CDR3 consists of 14 residues. Here the CDR3 DNA reads TGTGCCAGCAGCCTTGGACAGATGAACACTGAAGCTTTCTTT. Amino acid sequence: CASSLGQMNTEAFF.

The J gene is TRBJ1-1, the V gene TRBV4-1, with 10 positions matching TRBD1. Germline values: CDR1 MGHRA, CDR2 YSYEKL. The CDR3 has 16 residues. The trim removed 4 bases at V and 2 bases at J, leaving 7 bases unmatched. This CDR3 is CASSRETGGVNTEAFF. In nucleotides, the CDR3 is TGCGCCAGCAGCCGAGAGACAGGGGGCGTTAACACTGAAGCTTTCTTT.

This clone occurred once. The chain uses TRBV29-1 and TRBJ2-7; 8 nucleotides match TRBD1. Losses at the gene ends were 5 bases for V and 5 bases for J; bases not matched to a gene: 8. The germline V gene has CDR1 SQVTM and CDR2 ANQGSEA. This CDR3 has 13 residues. The CDR3: CSVLGQVVNEQYF. The CDR3 DNA is TGCAGCGTTTTGGGACAGGTGGTAAACGAGCAGTACTTC.

The chain employs TRBV2 and TRBJ2-6; D is uncertain. Germline CDR1 reads SNHLY; CDR2 reads FYNNEI. There are 15 residues in the CDR3. With 7 bases removed from V and 0 bases from J, the gap between germline ends came to 10 bases. The CDR3 spells CASIMESSGANVLTF. DNA of the CDR3: TGTGCCAGCATCATGGAGAGCTCTGGGGCCAACGTCCTGACTTTC.

The rearrangement uses TRBV19 and TRBJ1-2, with D uncertain. Germline CDR1 reads LNHDA; CDR2 reads SQIVND (reference sequence). The CDR3 totals 14 residues. Between the trimmed V and J ends, which lost 3 bases and 3 bases, there was a span of 11 bases. The CDR3 reads CASSMFGGHYGYTF. The CDR3 DNA reads as TGTGCCAGTAGTATGTTCGGCGGCCACTATGGCTACACCTTC.

This clone came up a few times. V usage is TRBV28 and J usage is TRBJ2-1; 7 nucleotides align to TRBD2. The germline V gene encodes CDR1 MDHEN and CDR2 SYDVKM. The CDR3 runs 13 residues. V shed 2 bases and J 7 bases; nucleotides not matched to a gene: 2. The CDR3 DNA reads as TGTGCCAGCAGTTTACGGACTAGGAATGAGCAGTTCTTC. Amino acid sequence: CASSLRTRNEQFF.

Only one count was recorded for this clone. This sequence joins TRBV23-1 and TRBJ1-4; 10 bases fit TRBD1. TRBV23-1 is assigned to the ORF class and has an uncertain function. This CDR3 spans 19 amino acids. V gave up 3 bases and J gave up 2 bases; unmatched junction bases: 12. CDR3 loop: CASSQDRGWGSGTNEKLFF. CDR3 bases: TGCGCCAGCAGTCAGGACAGGGGGTGGGGATCAGGGACTAATGAAAAACTGTTTTTT.

This chain connects TRBV4-3 to TRBJ2-6; TRBD2 is a possible D gene (6 bases). Trimming took off 0 bases at V and 1 base at J, with 19 bases between the two ends. The germline V gene has CDR1 LGHNA and CDR2 YSLEER. This CDR3 has 20 residues. This chain's CDR3 is CASSQDLGGRGRSGANVLTF. Here the CDR3 DNA reads TGCGCCAGCAGCCAAGATCTGGGTGGTCGGGGGAGGTCTGGGGCCAACGTCCTGACTTTC.

The J gene is TRBJ1-1, the V gene TRBV11-2; D is ambiguous. The CDR3 consists of 14 residues. Germline loops: CDR1 SGHAT, CDR2 FQNNGV. Trimming left V 5 bases short and J 1 base short, with 11 bases between. The CDR3 DNA is TGTGCCAGCAGCCCCTGGACTAGGAACACTGAAGCTTTCTTT. Residues: CASSPWTRNTEAFF.

The V and J genes are TRBV15 and TRBJ2-7, with 7 positions matching TRBD1. V shed 5 bases, J shed 3 bases, and the junction held 10 bases outside the gene matches. CDR3 length: 15 amino acids. The germline CDR1 and CDR2 sequences are LNHNV and YYDKDF (reference sequence). The CDR3 DNA follows: TGTGCCACCAGCCGATCGACAGGGAGTAGCTACGAGCAGTACTTC. Its translation: CATSRSTGSSYEQYF.

The chain combines TRBV28 with TRBJ1-5; 9 bases map to TRBD1. The V segment lost 1 base and the J segment 1 base; nucleotides outside the gene matches: 2. Germline CDR1 reads MDHEN; CDR2 reads SYDVKM. The CDR3 is 16 amino acids. The DNA for the CDR3 is TGTGCCAGCAGTTTATATGGACAGGGGAGCAATCAGCCCCAGCATTTT. Encoded protein: CASSLYGQGSNQPQHF.

The rearrangement links TRBV7-8 to TRBJ2-1, with 10 bases lining up with TRBD2. Trimming removed 5 bases from V and 7 bases from J; junction bases left unmatched: 14. This CDR3 contains 17 residues. In germline, CDR1 is SGHVS, CDR2 FQNEAQ. CDR3 region: CASSPAGSSGSRNEQFF. The DNA of the CDR3 is TGTGCCAGCAGCCCCGCGGGCTCTAGCGGGAGCCGGAATGAGCAGTTCTTC. Variable domain in full (rest from reference TRBV7-8 and TRBJ2-1): GAGVSQSPRYKVAKRGQDVALRCDPISGHVSLFWYQQALGQGPEFLTYFQNEAQLDKSGLPSDRFFAERPEGSVSTLKIQRTQQEDSAVYLCASSPAGSSGSRNEQFFGPGTRLTVL.

The gene calls are TRBV7-9 and TRBJ1-1; D is unresolved. The CDR3 sequence is 13 residues long. Trimming pared 7 bases from V and 7 bases from J, leaving 16 bases between. CDR1 is SEHNR and CDR2 is FQNEAQ in the germline V gene (reference sequence). The CDR3, as DNA: TGTGCCAGCAACCGTGGAGGCGGAGATGAAGCTTTCTTT. It codes for CASNRGGGDEAFF.

This chain joins TRBV3-1 (or the pseudogene TRBV3-2) and TRBJ1-1; 7 bases are a match to TRBD1. J gave up 1 base and V 2 bases, and 4 bases lay outside the gene matches. The CDR3 runs to 15 residues. Per the germline V gene, CDR1 is LGHDT and CDR2 is YNNKEL (reference sequence). The CDR3 is CASSQPTGRNTEAFF. Here the CDR3 DNA reads TGTGCCAGCAGCCAACCGACAGGGAGGAACACTGAAGCTTTCTTT.

The chain uses TRBV5-1 and TRBJ2-3, with 12 bases that match TRBD2. Per germline, CDR1 SGHRS and CDR2 YFSETQ. The CDR3 contains 18 residues. Losses at the gene ends were 4 bases for V and 1 base for J; bases not matched to a gene: 10. Here the CDR3 reads CASSPPSGRVVGTDTQYF. The CDR3 DNA reads TGCGCCAGCAGCCCCCCTAGCGGGAGGGTGGTTGGCACAGATACGCAGTATTTT.

The chain is built from TRBV19 and TRBJ2-3, with a possible D match to TRBD2 (5 bases). Trimming removed 6 bases from V and 2 bases from J, with 12 bases in between. The CDR3 covers 14 residues. Germline V lookup: CDR1 LNHDA, CDR2 SQIVND (reference sequence). CDR3 in DNA: TGTGCCAGTAGGAGAGGGCTTGACACAGATACGCAGTATTTT. Amino acids: CASRRGLDTDTQYF.

The chain uses TRBV12-5 and TRBJ1-1, with D perhaps matching TRBD1 (6 bases). Germline CDR1 is LGHNT and CDR2 is FRNRAP. Trimming stripped 7 bases from V and 5 bases from J, with 11 bases between. CDR3 length: 12 residues. In nucleotides, the CDR3 is TGTGCTAGTGCAGGGGATAGAACTGAAGCTTTCTTT. The encoded protein is CASAGDRTEAFF.

The table lists this clone with a few counts. The chain has TRBV7-8 and TRBJ1-1; TRBD1 aligns across 9 bases. Trimming removed 0 bases from V and 0 bases from J; junction bases left unmatched: 8. The CDR3 consists of 18 residues. Germline lookup yields CDR1 SGHVS and CDR2 FQNEAQ. This CDR3 is CASSLAAGGQGMNTEAFF. In DNA form, the CDR3 reads TGTGCCAGCAGCTTAGCGGCTGGCGGACAGGGGATGAACACTGAAGCTTTCTTT.

This clone was counted once. This chain uses TRBV28 with TRBJ1-1, with D uncertain. V was cut by 5 bases and J by 4 bases, with 8 bases left in between. CDR3 length equals 12 residues. Germline V gives CDR1 MDHEN, CDR2 SYDVKM. CDR3 region: CASSTIGTEAFF. The DNA of the CDR3 is TGTGCCAGCAGTACGATCGGCACTGAAGCTTTCTTT.

This chain joins TRBV7-9 and TRBJ1-6, with D tentatively TRBD1 (6 bases). This CDR3 is built from 11 residues. V lost 10 bases to trimming and J lost 13 bases, with 14 bases between them. Germline assignment: CDR1 SEHNR and CDR2 FQNEAQ (reference sequence). CDR3 sequence (DNA): TGTGCCACCGGAACAACAGGGCCCCTCCACTTT. Translation gives CATGTTGPLHF.

The V and J genes are TRBV5-1 and TRBJ2-7; 9 bases line up with TRBD1. Per the germline V gene, CDR1 is SGHRS and CDR2 is YFSETQ. Trimming removed 4 bases from V and 4 bases from J; junction bases left unmatched: 6. This CDR3 region has 14 residues. The CDR3 protein is CASSQMTGGYEQYF. The CDR3, as DNA: TGCGCCAGCAGCCAGATGACAGGGGGTTACGAGCAGTACTTC.

The V gene is TRBV4-3, the J gene TRBJ2-2; 9 nucleotides agree with TRBD1. The CDR3 is 17 residues long. Losses at the gene ends were 0 bases for V and 6 bases for J; bases not matched to a gene: 8. CDR1 is LGHNA and CDR2 is YSLEER in the germline V gene. CDR3 nucleotides: TGCGCCAGCAGCCAAGAAAAAGGGGACAGGGTCCCCGGGGAGCTGTTTTTT. It translates to CASSQEKGDRVPGELFF.

This chain uses TRBV4-1 with TRBJ1-1; D gene ambiguous. V lost 0 bases and J 1 base, leaving 12 bases between the germline ends. The V gene's germline CDR1 is MGHRA and CDR2 YSYEKL. The CDR3 has 16 amino acids. CDR3 coding DNA: TGCGCCAGCAGCCAAGAGAATGGGCAGAAGAACACTGAAGCTTTCTTT. Its protein is CASSQENGQKNTEAFF.